The present entry profiles one TCR beta chain with its context. Its target is not known. This entry is derived from a study of T cell responses to AZD1222 COVID-19 vaccine. The study, taken as a whole, reports: Spike-specific TCR breadth and depth went up after people got two AZD1222 doses. Baseline testing showed seropositivity in only six or seven AZD1222 recipients.

Profiling relied on immunoSEQ multiplex PCR, and the TCRdb table lists in-frame clones only, not all of them. There are about 130,000 clones in the sample; 88% occur only once, and under 20% lies in the top ten. The ends lost 1 base at V and 2 bases at J; junction bases unmatched: 10. The germline CDR1 and CDR2 sequences are SGHRS and YFSETQ. CDR3 length: 18 amino acids. This TCR was sampled from an adult in good health. The rearrangement links TRBV5-1 to TRBJ1-1; TRBD1 matches 11 bases. The sequencing here drew on peripheral blood, taken on day 0 of MenACWY control vaccination. The CDR3 reads CASSLRPGQGARNTEAFF. The CDR3 DNA reads TGCGCCAGCAGCTTGCGACCAGGACAGGGGGCGAGAAACACTGAAGCTTTCTTT. Variable domain in full (rest from reference TRBV5-1 and TRBJ1-1): KAGVTQTPRYLIKTRGQQVTLSCSPISGHRSVSWYQQTPGQGLQFLFEYFSETQRNKGNFPGRFSGRQFSNSRSEMNVSTLELGDSALYLCASSLRPGQGARNTEAFFGQGTRLTVV.